This TCR beta chain derives from a study of blood T cells in healthy people across ages. Trimming pared 2 bases from V and 6 bases from J, leaving 7 bases between. In germline, CDR1 is SGHTA, CDR2 FQGTGA. CDR3 length equals 13 residues. A J-beta primer mix and a sample-barcoded 5' primer were used in a second PCR of about 6 to 12 cycles. Every cDNA molecule bore a tag from a template-switch adaptor containing 12 random nucleotides. TCRdb re-called the 5' RACE reads through MiXCR, storing one row per CDR3 protein. The data contain around 1,900,000 distinct CDR3 sequences, approximately 40% of them singletons. Each donor gave roughly 9.1 milliliters of peripheral blood. This clonotype was seen a few times.

The source is a human donor in good health. The sample was blood. The chain joins TRBV7-3 to TRBJ2-2; D is undetermined. The CDR3 DNA follows: TGTGCCAGCAGCTTAGGGGTTGCCGGGGAGCTGTTTTTT. Protein sequence: CASSLGVAGELFF. Supplemented by reference TRBV7-3 and TRBJ2-2, the full variable domain reads GAGVSQTPSNKVTEKGKYVELRCDPISGHTALYWYRQSLGQGPEFLIYFQGTGAADDSGLPNDRFFAVRPEGSVSTLKIQRTERGDSAVYLCASSLGVAGELFFGEGSRLTVL.